These 18 T cell receptor beta chains were sequenced from one sample in a study of control samples from healthy donors and cancer patients. Using immunoSEQ multiplex PCR, the repertoire was profiled, and TCRdb retains in-frame clones only, with some absent. Seen here are 70,000 to 80,000 clones, around 84% observed once, and the top ten hold about 14%. The material sequenced was blood. The receptors were gathered from a middle-aged man in good health.

To note about this clone: The same CDR3 also results from other DNA sequences found in this sample. CDR3 amino acids: CASSLTGRTGELFF. Here the CDR3 DNA reads TGTGCCAGCAGCTTGACAGGGCGCACCGGGGAGCTGTTTTTT. The chain has TRBV7-3 and TRBJ2-2; TRBD1 aligns across 7 bases. The trim removed 3 bases at V and 4 bases at J, leaving 2 bases unmatched. This CDR3 contains 14 residues. The germline CDR1 and CDR2 sequences are SGHTA and FQGTGA.

This rearrangement joins TRBV2 to TRBJ2-2; no reliable D call. Per germline, CDR1 SNHLY and CDR2 FYNNEI. The CDR3 sequence is 13 residues long. The V end was cut by 2 bases, the J end by 5 bases, with 6 bases between. CDR3 region: CASSEKGTGELFF. CDR3 bases: TGTGCCAGCAGTGAAAAAGGGACCGGGGAGCTGTTTTTT.

The chain carries TRBV10-3 and TRBJ1-5, with D hard to call. CDR1 is ENHRY and CDR2 is SYGVKD in the germline V gene. Trimming pared 5 bases from V and 3 bases from J, leaving 5 bases between. The CDR3 spans 12 residues. CDR3 sequence (DNA): TGTGCCATCAGTAACACCAATCAGCCCCAGCATTTT. Residues: CAISNTNQPQHF.

V and J are TRBV15 and TRBJ2-5; no clear D gene. Germline V CDR1 and CDR2: LNHNV, YYDKDF (reference sequence). The CDR3 covers 16 residues. The germline V and J ends were trimmed by 3 bases and 2 bases, with 16 bases remaining between them. Here the CDR3 DNA reads TGTGCCACCAGCAGTTTTCCGAAGGTCGGACAAGAGACCCAGTACTTC. This encodes CATSSFPKVGQETQYF.

The rearrangement uses TRBV3-1 (or the pseudogene TRBV3-2) and TRBJ2-2, with 8 bases matching TRBD1. The V gene end was trimmed by 4 bases and the J gene end by 2 bases; junction bases not matched to a gene: 12. The CDR3 spans 18 residues. The germline V gene encodes CDR1 LGHDT and CDR2 YNNKEL (reference sequence). CDR3 bases: TGTGCCAGCAGCCTTCTCACTGCTGGACAGGGAAACACCGGGGAGCTGTTTTTT. Amino acid sequence: CASSLLTAGQGNTGELFF.

The chain combines TRBV5-8 with TRBJ2-3, with D possibly TRBD1 on 5 matching bases. The CDR3 has 14 residues. V was clipped by 0 bases and J by 6 bases, with 11 bases between them. CDR1 SGHTS and CDR2 YDEGEE come from the germline V gene. The CDR3: CASSLAQGTDTQYF. CDR3 nucleotide sequence: TGTGCCAGCAGCTTGGCGCAGGGAACCGATACGCAGTATTTT.

The chain employs TRBV7-9 and TRBJ2-1; 8 bases agree with TRBD2. With V trimmed by 1 base and J by 8 bases, 4 bases remained unmatched. Germline CDR1 is SEHNR and CDR2 is FQNEAQ (reference sequence). The CDR3 loop spans 14 amino acids. Here the CDR3 DNA reads TGTGCCAGCAGCTTAGTCGGGAGGGCGGATGAGCAGTTCTTC. Protein: CASSLVGRADEQFF.

The rearrangement links TRBV7-2 to TRBJ1-1, with 7 bases that match TRBD1. The CDR3 is 15 residues long. CDR1 and CDR2 (germline): SGHTA, FQGNSA. V trimming: 5 bases; J trimming: 4 bases; junction bases outside the gene matches: 10. CDR3 sequence: CASSRGDRRGTEAFF. CDR3 DNA sequence: TGTGCCAGCAGCCGCGGGGACAGAAGGGGCACTGAAGCTTTCTTT.

This chain joins TRBV14 and TRBJ1-5; D remains unclear. The V end was cut by 4 bases, the J end by 5 bases, with 9 bases between. The CDR3 consists of 13 residues. The germline CDR1 and CDR2 sequences are SGHDN and FVKESK. This CDR3 is CASSRSLDQPQHF. CDR3 nucleotides: TGTGCCAGCAGCCGCTCTCTAGATCAGCCCCAGCATTTT. Using reference TRBV14 and TRBJ1-5 for the parts outside the CDR3, the full variable domain is EAGVTQFPSHSVIEKGQTVTLRCDPISGHDNLYWYRRVMGKEIKFLLHFVKESKQDESGMPNNRFLAERTGGTYSTLKVQPAELEDSGVYFCASSRSLDQPQHFGDGTRLSIL.

The rearrangement uses TRBV18 and TRBJ1-1, with 9 bases that match TRBD1. V lost 3 bases, J lost 11 bases, and 4 bases stayed unmatched. This CDR3 is 12 amino acids long. Germline V gives CDR1 KGHSH, CDR2 LQKENI. CDR3 sequence (DNA): TGTGCCAGCTCACCTATGACAGGGGGTGCTTTCTTT. The encoded protein is CASSPMTGGAFF.

CDR3 sequence: CASSVGGLAGGPPDTQYF. DNA for the CDR3: TGTGCCAGCAGCGTAGGGGGACTAGCGGGAGGTCCGCCAGATACGCAGTATTTT. The chain uses TRBV9 and TRBJ2-3; 15 nucleotides agree with TRBD2. Trimming took 0 bases from V and 4 from J; bases not matched to a gene: 6. The CDR3 extends over 18 amino acids. Germline assignment: CDR1 SGDLS and CDR2 YYNGEE.

V and J are TRBV7-9 and TRBJ2-2; D may match TRBD1 or TRBD2 (5 bases each). Trimming left V 5 bases short and J 6 bases short, with 16 bases between. Germline CDR1 SEHNR, CDR2 FQNEAQ (reference sequence). The CDR3 runs to 15 residues. The CDR3 region has the DNA TGTGCCAGCAGCCCCCCCAGGGTCGGGGCCGGGGAGCTGTTTTTT. Amino acids: CASSPPRVGAGELFF.

V usage is TRBV7-8 and J usage is TRBJ2-6, with unresolved D. The CDR3 consists of 15 residues. V gave up 2 bases and J gave up 0 bases, with 5 bases separating them. Per germline, CDR1 SGHVS and CDR2 FQNEAQ. CDR3 nucleotides: TGTGCCAGCAGCTTATGGGGCTCTGGGGCCAACGTCCTGACTTTC. The encoded protein is CASSLWGSGANVLTF.

This clone has ten or more counts. The V and J genes are TRBV27 and TRBJ1-3, with 8 nucleotides matching TRBD1. Germline-derived CDR1 and CDR2 are MNHEY and SMNVEV (reference sequence). The CDR3 is 16 residues long. The V segment lost 8 bases and the J segment 0 bases; nucleotides outside the gene matches: 9. CDR3 loop: CASSTTGDTSGNTIYF. Here the CDR3 DNA reads TGTGCCAGCTCAACGACAGGGGACACCTCTGGAAACACCATATATTTT.

V gene TRBV30 combines with J gene TRBJ1-4, with D hard to call. Germline V gene lookup returns CDR1 GTSNPN and CDR2 SVGIG (reference sequence). V was cut by 2 bases and J by 6 bases, with 16 bases left in between. There are 15 residues in the CDR3. The chain's CDR3 is CAWSPLTAYDEKLFF. CDR3 sequence (DNA): TGTGCCTGGAGTCCACTCACAGCCTACGATGAAAAACTGTTTTTT. Based on the CDR3 plus reference TRBV30 and TRBJ1-4, the full variable domain is SQTIHQWPATLVQPVGSPLSLECTVEGTSNPNLYWYRQAAGRGLQLLFYSVGIGQISSEVPQNLSASRPQDRQFILSSKKLLLSDSGFYLCAWSPLTAYDEKLFFGSGTQLSVL.

The chain joins TRBV7-2 to TRBJ2-7; D unresolved. Between the trimmed V and J ends, which lost 5 bases and 0 bases, there was a span of 5 bases. Per the germline V gene, CDR1 is SGHTA and CDR2 is FQGNSA. CDR3 size: 12 residues. CDR3 amino acids: CASSTGSYEQYF. CDR3 in DNA: TGTGCCAGCAGCACGGGCTCCTACGAGCAGTACTTC.

The chain carries TRBV6-1 and TRBJ1-6; D remains ambiguous. This CDR3 contains 14 residues. Germline V gives CDR1 MNHNS, CDR2 SASEGT. V was shortened by 3 bases and J by 5 bases, with 8 bases between the two germline ends. CDR3 nucleotide sequence: TGTGCCAGCAGTGATCAGGAACATAATTCACCCCTCCACTTT. Translation: CASSDQEHNSPLHF.

This clone was seen only once. This rearrangement joins TRBV19 to TRBJ1-6, with D unresolved. The CDR3 extends over 12 amino acids. Looked up from germline, CDR1 is LNHDA and CDR2 is SQIVND (reference sequence). Trimming cost V 7 bases and J 7 bases, with 8 bases left between them. The CDR3 loop reads CASNDVNSPLHF. The CDR3 DNA is TGTGCCAGTAATGATGTGAATTCACCCCTCCACTTT.